Each of the 14 T cell receptor beta chains below was sequenced from the same sample in a study of blood T cell repertoires in COVID-19. Measured with immunoSEQ multiplex PCR; TCRdb has only the in-frame clones, and not every one. The profile shows approximately 140,000 clones, approximately 90% of them singletons. Specimen: peripheral blood. Source of these receptors: a woman aged 60-75 years with active or convalescent COVID-19.

The DNA for the CDR3 is TGTGCCAGCTCACCACCTCAGGGTCACACAGATACGCAGTATTTT. Amino acids: CASSPPQGHTDTQYF. The chain uses TRBV18 and TRBJ2-3; tentative D call: TRBD1 (5 bases). There are 15 residues in the CDR3. Germline CDR1 and CDR2: KGHSH and LQKENI. Trimming removed 0 bases from V and 2 bases from J, with 9 bases in between.

The chain has TRBV5-1 and TRBJ1-1; D gene unclear. Germline V gene sequence: CDR1 SGHRS, CDR2 YFSETQ. The CDR3 consists of 13 residues. V lost 0 bases to trimming and J lost 1 base, with 4 bases between them. CDR3 nucleotide sequence: TGCGCCAGCAGCTTGGACACGAACACTGAAGCTTTCTTT. This codes for CASSLDTNTEAFF.

As for this clone: Different DNA sequences within this sample yield the same CDR3. CDR3 sequence: CASSLGGGQPQHF. CDR3 coding DNA: TGTGCCAGCAGTTTAGGGGGGGGTCAGCCCCAGCATTTT. The J gene is TRBJ1-5, the V gene TRBV12-3 or TRBV12-4; tentative D call: TRBD1 (5 bases). This CDR3 is built from 13 residues. V lost 1 base, J lost 6 bases, and 7 bases lay in between.

V is TRBV7-2 and J is TRBJ1-5; perhaps TRBD1 as D (5 bases). V dropped 4 bases and J dropped 7 bases, with 14 bases sitting between them. In germline, CDR1 is SGHTA, CDR2 FQGNSA. The CDR3 contains 14 residues. This CDR3 is CASSSGGDRQPQHF. The CDR3 bases are TGTGCCAGCAGCTCTGGGGGGGACCGACAGCCCCAGCATTTT.

The chain employs TRBV19 and TRBJ2-3; D remains unclear. Per germline, CDR1 LNHDA and CDR2 SQIVND (reference sequence). There are 14 residues in the CDR3. V shed 6 bases and J shed 2 bases, with 12 bases lying between them. Here the CDR3 reads CASSQTRFTDTQYF. CDR3 bases: TGTGCCAGTAGCCAGACACGGTTCACAGATACGCAGTATTTT.

V usage is TRBV6-2 or TRBV6-3 and J usage is TRBJ1-1; D is uncertain. The V end was cut by 0 bases, the J end by 6 bases, with 8 bases between. Germline CDR1 and CDR2: MNHEY and SVGEGT. The CDR3 has 13 amino acids. The CDR3 protein is CASSYSPSPEAFF. CDR3 DNA: TGTGCCAGCAGTTACTCTCCATCCCCTGAAGCTTTCTTT.

This rearrangement joins TRBV10-3 to TRBJ1-4, with 9 bases aligning to TRBD1. V shed 3 bases and J 5 bases; nucleotides not matched to a gene: 4. The CDR3 contains 15 residues. Germline assignment: CDR1 ENHRY and CDR2 SYGVKD. As DNA, the CDR3 is TGTGCCATCAGTGACACAGGGGGCGCGAATGAAAAACTGTTTTTT. Translated: CAISDTGGANEKLFF.

J is TRBJ1-2 and V is TRBV3-1 (or the pseudogene TRBV3-2); 8 nucleotides match TRBD1. Germline values: CDR1 LGHDT, CDR2 YNNKEL (reference sequence). V lost 8 bases and J lost 2; bases outside the gene matches: 22. The CDR3 is 19 amino acids. CDR3 loop: CASQPSAGAGGAANYGYTF. In nucleotides, the CDR3 is TGTGCCAGCCAACCCAGCGCCGGGGCAGGGGGCGCAGCCAACTATGGCTACACCTTC.

The chain combines TRBV18 with TRBJ1-6, with D unresolved. Germline CDR1 and CDR2: KGHSH and LQKENI. The CDR3 loop spans 15 amino acids. V was pared by 0 bases and J by 11 bases, with 14 bases between. CDR3 bases: TGTGCCAGCTCACCACCGGGCGCGGGTTTAGCACCCCTCCACTTT. Residues: CASSPPGAGLAPLHF.

For this clone: The junction differs from germline at one of its ends, possibly a read error. The same CDR3 is also encoded by other DNA sequences in this sample. The gene calls are TRBV7-8 and TRBJ2-7; TRBD2 is a possible D gene (5 bases). Germline-derived CDR1 and CDR2 are SGHVS and FQNEAQ. The CDR3 sequence is 17 residues long. The CDR3 reads CASSLVSGLVDSYEQYF. The CDR3 bases are TGTGCTAGCAGCTTAGTGAGCGGCCTAGTCGATTCCTACGAGCAGTACTTC. The full variable domain, with the rest looked up from reference TRBV7-8 and TRBJ2-7, is GAGVSQSPRYKVAKRGQDVALRCDPISGHVSLFWYQQALGQGPEFLTYFQNEAQLDKSGLPSDRFFAERPEGSVSTLKIQRTQQEDSAVYLCASSLVSGLVDSYEQYFGPGTRLTVT.

The chain carries TRBV29-1 and TRBJ1-5, with D unclear. Trimming removed 3 bases from V and 2 bases from J, with 11 bases in between. In germline, CDR1 is SQVTM, CDR2 ANQGSEA. The CDR3 is 14 residues long. The DNA of the CDR3 is TGCAGCGTTGATGTCGGGGTGGGCAATCAGCCCCAGCATTTT. Translating it yields CSVDVGVGNQPQHF.

The chain carries TRBV6-5 and TRBJ1-5; possible D gene TRBD1, 5 bases. Trimming pared 5 bases from V and 6 bases from J, leaving 8 bases between. CDR3 length equals 12 residues. Germline V gene sequence: CDR1 MNHEY, CDR2 SVGAGI. CDR3 bases: TGTGCCAGCAGTCCGGGGGGTCAGCCCCAGCATTTT. Translating gives CASSPGGQPQHF.

This chain uses TRBV18 with TRBJ1-1; perhaps TRBD1 as D (5 bases). Germline V gives CDR1 KGHSH, CDR2 LQKENI. The germline V and J ends were trimmed by 6 bases and 1 base, with 9 bases remaining between them. The CDR3 runs to 13 residues. CDR3 protein: CASSGTANTEAFF. The CDR3 DNA follows: TGTGCCAGCTCCGGGACTGCGAACACTGAAGCTTTCTTT.

This sequence joins TRBV3-1 (or the pseudogene TRBV3-2) and TRBJ2-3, with TRBD2 matching over 7 bases. The CDR3 covers 17 residues. V lost 3 bases to trimming and J lost 4 bases; unmatched junction nucleotides: 13. Per the germline V gene, CDR1 is LGHDT and CDR2 is YNNKEL (reference sequence). In DNA form, the CDR3 reads TGTGCCAGCAGCCATTCCTTTACGGGGGGTTCGGCAGATACGCAGTATTTT. Its translation is CASSHSFTGGSADTQYF.